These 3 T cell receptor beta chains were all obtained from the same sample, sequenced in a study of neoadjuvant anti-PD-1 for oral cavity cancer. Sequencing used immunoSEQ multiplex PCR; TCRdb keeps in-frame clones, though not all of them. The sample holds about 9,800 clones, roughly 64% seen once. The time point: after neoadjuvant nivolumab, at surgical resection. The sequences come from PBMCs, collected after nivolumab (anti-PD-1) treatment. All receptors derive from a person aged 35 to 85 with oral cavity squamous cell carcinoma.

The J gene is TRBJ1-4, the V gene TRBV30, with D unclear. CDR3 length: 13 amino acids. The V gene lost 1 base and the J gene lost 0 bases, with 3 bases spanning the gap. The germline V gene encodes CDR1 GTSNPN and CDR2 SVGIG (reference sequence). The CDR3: CAWSAATNEKLFF. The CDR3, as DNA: TGTGCCTGGAGTGCAGCAACTAATGAAAAACTGTTTTTT.

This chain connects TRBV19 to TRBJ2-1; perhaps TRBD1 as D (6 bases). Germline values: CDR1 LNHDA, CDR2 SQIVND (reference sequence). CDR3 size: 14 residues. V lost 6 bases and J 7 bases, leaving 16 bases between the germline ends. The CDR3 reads CASSTTGGRNEQFF. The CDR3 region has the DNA TGTGCCAGTAGCACGACAGGAGGTCGGAATGAGCAGTTCTTC. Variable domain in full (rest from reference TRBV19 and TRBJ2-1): DGGITQSPKYLFRKEGQNVTLSCEQNLNHDAMYWYRQDPGQGLRLIYYSQIVNDFQKGDIAEGYSVSREKKESFPLTVTSAQKNPTAFYLCASSTTGGRNEQFFGPGTRLTVL.

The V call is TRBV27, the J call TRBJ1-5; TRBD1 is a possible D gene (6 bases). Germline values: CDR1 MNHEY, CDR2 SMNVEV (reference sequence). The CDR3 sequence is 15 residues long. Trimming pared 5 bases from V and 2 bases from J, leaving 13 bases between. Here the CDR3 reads CASSPQGLGNQPQHF. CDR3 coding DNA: TGTGCCAGCAGTCCACAGGGACTTGGCAATCAGCCCCAGCATTTT.